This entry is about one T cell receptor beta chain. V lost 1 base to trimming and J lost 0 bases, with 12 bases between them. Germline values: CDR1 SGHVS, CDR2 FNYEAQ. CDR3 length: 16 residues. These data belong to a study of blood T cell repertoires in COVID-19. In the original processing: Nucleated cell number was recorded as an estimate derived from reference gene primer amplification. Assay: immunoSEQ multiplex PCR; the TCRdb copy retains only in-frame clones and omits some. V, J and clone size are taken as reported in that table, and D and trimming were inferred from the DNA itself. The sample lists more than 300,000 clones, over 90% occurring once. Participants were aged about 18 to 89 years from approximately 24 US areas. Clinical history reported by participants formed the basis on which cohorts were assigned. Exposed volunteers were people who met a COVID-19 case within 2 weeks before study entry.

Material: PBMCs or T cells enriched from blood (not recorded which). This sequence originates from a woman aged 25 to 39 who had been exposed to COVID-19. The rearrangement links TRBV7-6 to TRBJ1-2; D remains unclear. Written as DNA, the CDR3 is TGTGCCAGCAGCTTAGGGTCGAACACCGCTAACTATGGCTACACCTTC. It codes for CASSLGSNTANYGYTF.